The TCR beta chain under discussion was sequenced for a study of blood T cell repertoires in COVID-19. Per the original methods: The authors estimated nucleated cell counts from reference gene primer amplification. Here immunoSEQ multiplex PCR was the method, and the copy in TCRdb shows in-frame clones only, minus some. D and trimming were read from the DNA, whereas the V and J calls and clone size are those reported in that table. The table shows about 360,000 clones, with 87% occurring only once. V gave up 4 bases and J gave up 1 base, with 17 bases separating them. The CDR3 is 16 residues long. Germline V lookup: CDR1 SGHNT, CDR2 YYREEE (reference sequence).

What was sequenced was PBMCs or T cells enriched from blood (not recorded which). The origin of this receptor is a middle-aged man in a cohort exposed to, infected with or recovered from COVID-19 (not recorded which). J is TRBJ1-1 and V is TRBV5-4; tentatively, D is TRBD1 (6 bases). CDR3 loop: CASSSTGNRRNTEAFF. CDR3 in DNA: TGTGCCAGCAGCAGTACAGGGAATAGGCGGAACACTGAAGCTTTCTTT.